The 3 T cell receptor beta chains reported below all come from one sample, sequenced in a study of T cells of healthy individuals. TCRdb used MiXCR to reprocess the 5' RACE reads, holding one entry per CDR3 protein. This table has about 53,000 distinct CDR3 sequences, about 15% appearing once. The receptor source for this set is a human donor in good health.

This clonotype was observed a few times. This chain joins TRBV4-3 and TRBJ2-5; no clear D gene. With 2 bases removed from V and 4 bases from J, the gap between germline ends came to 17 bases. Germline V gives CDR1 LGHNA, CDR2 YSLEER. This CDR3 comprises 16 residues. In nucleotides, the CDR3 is TGCGCCAGCAGCCAAAGATGGGCGGCCACGGGAGAGACCCAGTACTTC. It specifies CASSQRWAATGETQYF.

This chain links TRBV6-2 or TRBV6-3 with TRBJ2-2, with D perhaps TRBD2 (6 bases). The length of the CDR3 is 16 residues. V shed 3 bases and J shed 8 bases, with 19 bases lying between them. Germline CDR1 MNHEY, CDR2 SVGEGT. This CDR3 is CASSYPRDLSTGELFF. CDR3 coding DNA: TGTGCCAGCAGTTATCCCCGGGACTTATCGACGGGGGAGCTGTTTTTT.

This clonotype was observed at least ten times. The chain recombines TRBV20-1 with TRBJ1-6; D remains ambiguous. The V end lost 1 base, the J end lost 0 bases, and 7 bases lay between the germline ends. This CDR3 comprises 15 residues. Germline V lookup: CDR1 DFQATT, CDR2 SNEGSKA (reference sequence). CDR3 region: CSARGSSSYNSPLHF. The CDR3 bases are TGCAGTGCTAGAGGGTCCAGCTCCTATAATTCACCCCTCCACTTT.